A selection of T cell receptor beta chains follows, all from one sample in a study of cytomegalovirus exposure and HLA in healthy donors. Repertoires were generated with immunoSEQ multiplex PCR, while TCRdb's copy carries only in-frame clones and drops some. The sample carries fewer than 250,000 clones, roughly 83% recorded once. The sequencing input was PBMCs. The receptors come from a male donor in good health and CMV-seropositive. Each CDR3 is given with its conserved first and last residue. The order of the fields is V gene, D gene, clone size, J gene, CDR3 protein, CDR3 DNA. The D gene is left open where the match is weak. Where a row states a size, it is once, few, many or the class of an expanded clone; other rows omit it.

TRBV18	.	.	TRBJ2-1	CASSPLGSSYNEQFF	TGTGCCAGCTCACCACTAGGGAGCTCCTACAATGAGCAGTTCTTC
TRBV7-2	.	.	TRBJ2-1	CASSLSPARNEQFF	TGTGCCAGCAGCTTAAGCCCGGCGCGGAATGAGCAGTTCTTC
TRBV4-1	.	.	TRBJ2-1	CASSQDDTFNEQFF	TGCGCCAGCAGCCAAGATGACACCTTCAATGAGCAGTTCTTC
TRBV28	.	.	TRBJ2-7	CATTGPPYEQYF	TGTGCCACAACAGGGCCCCCCTACGAGCAGTACTTC
TRBV19	.	.	TRBJ1-5	CASSRMGYEGQPQHF	TGTGCCAGTAGCAGGATGGGATACGAGGGTCAGCCCCAGCATTTT
TRBV9	.	.	TRBJ2-7	CASSPGEAPTYEQYF	TGTGCCAGCAGCCCCGGGGAGGCCCCAACCTACGAGCAGTACTTC
TRBV7-7	.	.	TRBJ2-5	CASSLSGEETQYF	TGTGCCAGCAGCTTATCAGGGGAAGAGACCCAGTACTTC
TRBV27	.	.	TRBJ1-5	CASSLERPYSNQPQHF	TGTGCCAGCAGCCTAGAAAGGCCCTATAGCAATCAGCCCCAGCATTTT
TRBV11-3	TRBD2	few	TRBJ2-3	CASSVGTSGSITDTQYF	TGTGCCAGCAGCGTCGGGACTAGCGGGAGCATCACAGATACGCAGTATTTT
TRBV5-1	.	.	TRBJ2-7	CASSWGHRVNYEQYF	TGCGCCAGCAGTTGGGGGCACAGAGTCAACTACGAGCAGTACTTC
TRBV2	.	.	TRBJ1-5	CASSDPRGQPQHF	TGTGCCAGCAGTGACCCCAGGGGCCAGCCCCAGCATTTT
TRBV2	.	.	TRBJ1-2	CASRLEGPSGYGYTF	TGTGCCAGCAGATTGGAGGGCCCTTCAGGTTATGGCTACACCTTC
TRBV7-9	.	few	TRBJ1-5	CASSLGSGRYNQPQHF	TGTGCCAGCAGCTTGGGGAGCGGACGGTACAATCAGCCCCAGCATTTT
TRBV2	.	few	TRBJ1-1	CASSSWSEAFF	TGTGCCAGCAGTTCATGGAGTGAAGCTTTCTTT